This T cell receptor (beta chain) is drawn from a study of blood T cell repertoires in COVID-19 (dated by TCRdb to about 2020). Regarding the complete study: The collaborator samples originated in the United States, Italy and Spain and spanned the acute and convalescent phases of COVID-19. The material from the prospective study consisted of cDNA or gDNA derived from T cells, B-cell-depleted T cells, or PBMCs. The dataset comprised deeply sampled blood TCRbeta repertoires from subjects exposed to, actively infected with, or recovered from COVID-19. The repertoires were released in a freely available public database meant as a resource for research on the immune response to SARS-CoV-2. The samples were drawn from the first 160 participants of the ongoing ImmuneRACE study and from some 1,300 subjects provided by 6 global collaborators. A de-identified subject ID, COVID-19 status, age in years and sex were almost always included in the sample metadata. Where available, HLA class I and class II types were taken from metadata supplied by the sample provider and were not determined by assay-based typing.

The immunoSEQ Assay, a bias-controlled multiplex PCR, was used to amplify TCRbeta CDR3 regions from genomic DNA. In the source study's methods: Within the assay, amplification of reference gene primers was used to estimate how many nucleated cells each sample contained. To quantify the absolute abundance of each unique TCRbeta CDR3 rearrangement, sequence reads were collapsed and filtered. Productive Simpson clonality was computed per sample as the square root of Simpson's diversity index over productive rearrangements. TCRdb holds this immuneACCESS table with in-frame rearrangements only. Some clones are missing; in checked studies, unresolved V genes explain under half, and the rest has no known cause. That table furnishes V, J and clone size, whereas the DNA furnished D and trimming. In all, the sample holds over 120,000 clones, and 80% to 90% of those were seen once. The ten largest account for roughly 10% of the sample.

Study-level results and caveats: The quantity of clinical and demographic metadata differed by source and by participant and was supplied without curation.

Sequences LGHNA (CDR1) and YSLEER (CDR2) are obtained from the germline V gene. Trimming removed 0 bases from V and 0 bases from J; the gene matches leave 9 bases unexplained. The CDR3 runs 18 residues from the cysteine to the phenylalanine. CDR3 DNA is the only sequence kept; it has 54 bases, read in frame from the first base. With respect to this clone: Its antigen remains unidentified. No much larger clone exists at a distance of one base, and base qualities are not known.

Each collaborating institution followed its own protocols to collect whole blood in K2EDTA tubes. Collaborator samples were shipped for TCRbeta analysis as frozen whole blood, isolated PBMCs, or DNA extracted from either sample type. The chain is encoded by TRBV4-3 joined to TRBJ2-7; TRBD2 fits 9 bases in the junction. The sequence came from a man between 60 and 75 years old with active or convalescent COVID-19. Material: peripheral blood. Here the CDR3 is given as CASSQDRASGGYSYEQYF. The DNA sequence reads TGCGCCAGCAGCCAAGATCGGGCCAGCGGGGGGTACTCCTACGAGCAGTACTTC.